This T cell receptor beta chain was observed in a study of TET2 disruption in CD19-targeted CAR T cells (dated by TCRdb to between 2018 and 2020). About the full investigation: The number of samples was determined by the original clinical trial design and by which samples were available, and no additional inclusion criteria were applied.

Reading the label with the study, this specimen's treatment or condition is: autologous CTL019 cells: CD19 CAR with 4-1BB and CD3 zeta domains. TCR zeta and 4-1BB costimulatory signaling domains were built into the CD19 CAR. T cells for CTL019 manufacturing were collected from peripheral blood by leukapheresis. The DNeasy Blood and Tissue Kit was used to extract genomic DNA from pre-infusion T cells, peripheral blood, or sorted post-infusion T cells. What the authors observed across the whole study: Conclusions about the patient's CAR T cells rested on extensive analysis of a single subject.

Concerning this clone: This clone's antigen is unknown. The read terminates 3 residues ahead of where the CDR3 ends, so the germline J gene completes it.

Deep sequencing of the TCR beta chain was done using the immunoSEQ assay. Under the source paper's analysis protocol: Only productive TCR beta rearrangements were used to calculate clonotype frequencies. TCRdb carries this immuneACCESS record with in-frame sequences only. Its versions omit some clonotypes, under half of them owing to an unresolved V gene in the studies checked, with the rest unexplained. V, J and clone size derive from that table, while D and trimming were established from the DNA sequence. This specimen's table enumerates under 30,000 clones. The ten biggest clones cover around 1.9% of the sample. V lost 4 bases and J lost 4 bases, and the count of bases not matched to a germline gene is 3. For CDR1 and CDR2, the germline V gene (reference sequence) lists GTSNPN and SVGIG. Its CDR3 holds 13 amino acids, cysteine through phenylalanine. The DNA shown is the part of the CDR3 that was read: 30 bases, in frame from base 1.

The chain is assembled from TRBV30 and TRBJ2-7; 11 bases in between match TRBD2. The sequence came from a man in his 70s with chronic lymphocytic leukemia. Sequenced material: CD8- CAR+ T cells sorted from cultured blood T cells, taken for CD19 CAR T cell therapy. Sample cell subset or site, as interpreted from the label and publication: CD8-negative CAR-positive T cells from the infusion product. The CDR3 loop reads CAWTLAGVYEQYF. The sequenced part of the CDR3 DNA is TGTGCCTGGACACTAGCGGGGGTTTACGAG.